One sample yielded the 24 T cell receptor beta chains listed below, sequenced in a study of cytomegalovirus exposure and HLA in healthy donors. The PCR used 60 Vbeta and 13 Jbeta primers. Here immunoSEQ multiplex PCR was the method, and the copy in TCRdb shows in-frame clones only, minus some. The sample records about 170,000 clones, approximately 80% being singletons. The sample taken for sequencing was PBMCs. The receptors originated from a woman aged 50 to 60 in good health and CMV-seropositive.

The CDR3 DNA is TGCAGCGCGCTAGGCACAGATACGCAGTATTTT. Translating gives CSALGTDTQYF. The chain is built from TRBV29-1 and TRBJ2-3, with D uncertain. The germline CDR1 and CDR2 sequences are SQVTM and ANQGSEA. The CDR3 totals 11 residues. Trimming took 7 bases from V and 1 from J, leaving 6 bases between them.

In this sample, this clone turned up once. This chain links TRBV19 with TRBJ1-1; no reliable D call. The CDR3 extends over 14 amino acids. Germline lookup yields CDR1 LNHDA and CDR2 SQIVND (reference sequence). V lost 5 bases to trimming and J lost 3 bases, with 13 bases between them. CDR3 DNA: TGTGCCAGTAGTGCGACGGGTAAGGACACTGAAGCTTTCTTT. Amino acids: CASSATGKDTEAFF. The complete variable domain, with remaining parts taken from reference TRBV19 and TRBJ1-1, reads DGGITQSPKYLFRKEGQNVTLSCEQNLNHDAMYWYRQDPGQGLRLIYYSQIVNDFQKGDIAEGYSVSREKKESFPLTVTSAQKNPTAFYLCASSATGKDTEAFFGQGTRLTVV.

The rearrangement joins TRBV7-9 to TRBJ2-3; the D is unclear. Trimming removed 4 bases from V and 0 bases from J, with 5 bases in between. The CDR3 is 13 amino acids. Germline-derived CDR1 and CDR2 are SEHNR and FQNEAQ (reference sequence). For the CDR3, the DNA is TGTGCCAGCAGCTCCCTTAGCACAGATACGCAGTATTTT. This gives the protein CASSSLSTDTQYF.

This chain uses TRBV5-4 with TRBJ2-4; the D gene is possibly TRBD1 (6 bases). The ends were cut back, 0 bases at V and 5 bases at J, with 6 bases in the middle. The germline V gene has CDR1 SGHNT and CDR2 YYREEE (reference sequence). This CDR3 comprises 13 residues. The CDR3 sequence is CASSLGQENIQYF. The CDR3, as DNA: TGTGCCAGCAGCTTGGGACAGGAAAACATTCAGTACTTC.

The gene calls are TRBV6-5 and TRBJ2-1; no firm D call. This CDR3 region has 14 residues. CDR1 is MNHEY and CDR2 is SVGAGI in the germline V gene. V was cut by 6 bases and J by 3 bases, with 12 bases left in between. The CDR3, as DNA: TGTGCCAGCAGGGGTGGCGGAGACTACAATGAGCAGTTCTTC. Translating gives CASRGGGDYNEQFF.

The sample holds a few counts of this clone. This rearrangement joins TRBV4-1 to TRBJ2-7; 9 bases fit TRBD1. V gave up 3 bases and J gave up 3 bases; unmatched junction bases: 6. This CDR3 contains 15 residues. CDR1 is MGHRA and CDR2 is YSYEKL in the germline V gene. The CDR3 DNA sequence: TGCGCCAGCAGCCAGAGGACAGGGGTCAACTACGAGCAGTACTTC. Translating it yields CASSQRTGVNYEQYF.

The chain couples TRBV4-2 to TRBJ2-1; D perhaps matches TRBD2 (5 bases). The germline V and J ends were trimmed by 0 bases and 4 bases, with 10 bases remaining between them. Per the germline V gene, CDR1 is LGHNA and CDR2 is YNFKEQ. The CDR3 has 15 amino acids. This chain's CDR3 is CASSQDSGKYNEQFF. Written as DNA, the CDR3 is TGTGCCAGCAGCCAAGATTCCGGGAAATACAATGAGCAGTTCTTC.

The genes are TRBV5-4 and TRBJ1-2, with 10 positions matching TRBD1. Losses at the gene ends were 2 bases for V and 7 bases for J; bases not matched to a gene: 2. CDR1 is SGHNT, CDR2 YYREEE, per germline (reference sequence). The CDR3 has 13 amino acids. CDR3 region: CASSFRDRGGYTF. The CDR3 bases are TGTGCCAGCAGCTTTAGGGACAGGGGTGGCTACACCTTC.

In its sample, this clone was seen a few times. This chain connects TRBV5-1 to TRBJ2-7, with TRBD1 matching 7 bases. CDR3 length: 16 amino acids. Germline CDR1 reads SGHRS; CDR2 reads YFSETQ. The V gene end was trimmed by 4 bases and the J gene end by 0 bases; junction bases not matched to a gene: 10. The CDR3 DNA reads TGCGCCAGCAGCCTCCGGGACAGATCGAGCTCCTACGAGCAGTACTTC. Translated: CASSLRDRSSSYEQYF. Together with reference TRBV5-1 and TRBJ2-7, the CDR3 gives the full variable domain: KAGVTQTPRYLIKTRGQQVTLSCSPISGHRSVSWYQQTPGQGLQFLFEYFSETQRNKGNFPGRFSGRQFSNSRSEMNVSTLELGDSALYLCASSLRDRSSSYEQYFGPGTRLTVT.

This clone was seen a few times. The chain has TRBV7-2 and TRBJ2-7; D is possibly TRBD2 (7 bases). Germline assignment: CDR1 SGHTA and CDR2 FQGNSA. The CDR3 covers 14 residues. Trimming took 6 bases from V and 2 from J, leaving 14 bases between them. Written as DNA, the CDR3 is TGTGCCAGCAGAGGGAAGGGGGGGACCTACGAGCAGTACTTC. Translation gives CASRGKGGTYEQYF.

This chain uses TRBV21-1 with TRBJ1-4; the table's D call TRBD1 went unverified against the DNA. TRBV21-1 represents a pseudogene. The CDR3 is made up of 13 amino acids. CDR3 DNA sequence: TGTGCCAGCAGGGGGGCCGTCAATGAAAAACTGTTTTTT. Translated, it gives CASRGAVNEKLFF.

The genes are TRBV6-9 and TRBJ2-2; 10 positions agree with TRBD1. V gave up 4 bases and J gave up 5 bases; unmatched junction bases: 7. Per germline, CDR1 MNHGY and CDR2 SVAAGI. CDR3 length: 16 amino acids. Written as DNA, the CDR3 is TGTGCCAGCAGTTCATGGACAGGGGGGATTACCGGGGAGCTGTTTTTT. Translated: CASSSWTGGITGELFF.

The chain joins TRBV5-1 to TRBJ2-5; TRBD1 aligns across 10 bases. Looked up from germline, CDR1 is SGHRS and CDR2 is YFSETQ. After removal of 1 base from V and 5 bases from J, the junction contained 8 bases not matched to a gene. This CDR3 comprises 16 residues. In DNA form, the CDR3 reads TGCGCCAGCAGCTTGCAAGGGACAGGGGCCCCCGAGACCCAGTACTTC. As protein: CASSLQGTGAPETQYF.

The chain links TRBV2 to TRBJ1-2, with D possibly matching TRBD1 (6 bases). The V end lost 6 bases, the J end lost 0 bases, and 14 bases lay between the germline ends. The CDR3 has 15 amino acids. Germline V gene sequence: CDR1 SNHLY, CDR2 FYNNEI. This chain's CDR3 is CASRVGQQTNYGYTF. In DNA form, the CDR3 reads TGTGCCAGCAGGGTAGGACAGCAGACTAACTATGGCTACACCTTC.

V is TRBV25-1 and J is TRBJ2-2; D possibly corresponds to TRBD2 (6 bases). Germline V gene lookup returns CDR1 MGHDK and CDR2 SYGVNS. V lost 7 bases and J lost 5, with 14 bases in between. This CDR3 is built from 14 residues. CDR3 region: CASNDAGYTGELFF. DNA for the CDR3: TGTGCCAGCAACGACGCGGGGTATACCGGGGAGCTGTTTTTT.

The rearrangement links TRBV29-1 to TRBJ2-7; 8 bases match TRBD2. Germline V gene lookup returns CDR1 SQVTM and CDR2 ANQGSEA. V was clipped by 3 bases and J by 3 bases; unmatched bases: 13. There are 16 residues in the CDR3. CDR3 in DNA: TGCAGCGTTGAGGCCTGGAGCGGGAGTTATGGCTACGAGCAGTACTTC. Protein: CSVEAWSGSYGYEQYF.

This clone was detected only once. The rearrangement joins TRBV28 to TRBJ2-7; 12 bases are a match to TRBD2. The V and J ends lost 6 bases and 0 bases, in that order; junction bases with no gene match: 9. CDR1 and CDR2 from the germline V gene are MDHEN and SYDVKM. The CDR3 is 17 amino acids. Here the CDR3 reads CASRATGLAGSSYEQYF. The CDR3 DNA sequence: TGTGCCAGCAGAGCAACAGGACTAGCGGGGAGCTCCTACGAGCAGTACTTC.

This sequence joins TRBV2 and TRBJ1-1; maybe TRBD1 (6 bases). Trimming stripped 2 bases from V and 1 base from J, with 8 bases between. The CDR3 is made up of 14 amino acids. Germline V lookup: CDR1 SNHLY, CDR2 FYNNEI. CDR3 sequence reads: CASSERTANTEAFF. CDR3 DNA sequence: TGTGCCAGCAGTGAAAGGACAGCGAACACTGAAGCTTTCTTT.

This clone was found a few times. The chain joins TRBV5-4 to TRBJ1-1, with D possibly TRBD1 on 6 matching bases. V lost 4 bases and J lost 2, with 12 bases in between. The CDR3 spans 14 residues. The germline V gene encodes CDR1 SGHNT and CDR2 YYREEE (reference sequence). DNA for the CDR3: TGTGCCAGCAGCCACCCGGACAGAAACACTGAAGCTTTCTTT. The encoded protein is CASSHPDRNTEAFF.

V is TRBV4-2 and J is TRBJ2-1; 7 bases match TRBD2. The CDR3 has 15 amino acids. The germline V gene has CDR1 LGHNA and CDR2 YNFKEQ. J was trimmed by 3 bases and V by 4 bases; bases with no gene match: 6. CDR3 sequence reads: CASSRERGYYNEQFF. CDR3 sequence (DNA): TGTGCCAGCAGCCGCGAGCGGGGCTACTACAATGAGCAGTTCTTC.

This chain connects TRBV30 to TRBJ2-7, with 7 bases aligning to TRBD2. Germline CDR1 reads GTSNPN; CDR2 reads SVGIG (reference sequence). The CDR3 sequence is 12 residues long. Trimming removed 2 bases from V and 9 bases from J; junction bases left unmatched: 7. The CDR3 is CAWSMGGDVQYF. The CDR3 DNA reads TGTGCCTGGAGTATGGGAGGGGACGTGCAGTACTTC.

V gene TRBV14 combines with J gene TRBJ1-3, with 8 bases that match TRBD1. In germline, CDR1 is SGHDN, CDR2 FVKESK. The V gene end was trimmed by 4 bases and the J gene end by 2 bases; junction bases not matched to a gene: 13. This CDR3 has 18 residues. The CDR3 sequence is CASSPGTGPRQAGNTIYF. The CDR3 DNA is TGTGCCAGCAGCCCCGGGACAGGTCCACGACAGGCTGGAAACACCATATATTTT.

J is TRBJ1-2 and V is TRBV4-1; 7 nucleotides line up with TRBD1. The CDR3 contains 16 residues. CDR1 is MGHRA, CDR2 YSYEKL, per germline. The ends lost 0 bases at V and 4 bases at J; junction bases unmatched: 8. The CDR3 is CASSQERAGTVYGYTF. CDR3 DNA sequence: TGCGCCAGCAGCCAAGAACGAGCCGGGACAGTCTATGGCTACACCTTC.

This clone was seen a handful of times. The V call is TRBV7-9, the J call TRBJ2-1, with 7 bases identical to TRBD2. Germline CDR1 and CDR2: SEHNR and FQNEAQ (reference sequence). Trimming took 6 bases from V and 10 from J; bases not matched to a gene: 9. The CDR3 has 13 residues. DNA of the CDR3: TGTGCCAGCAGAACTAGCGCCCATGGGGAGCAGTTCTTC. Amino acid sequence: CASRTSAHGEQFF.